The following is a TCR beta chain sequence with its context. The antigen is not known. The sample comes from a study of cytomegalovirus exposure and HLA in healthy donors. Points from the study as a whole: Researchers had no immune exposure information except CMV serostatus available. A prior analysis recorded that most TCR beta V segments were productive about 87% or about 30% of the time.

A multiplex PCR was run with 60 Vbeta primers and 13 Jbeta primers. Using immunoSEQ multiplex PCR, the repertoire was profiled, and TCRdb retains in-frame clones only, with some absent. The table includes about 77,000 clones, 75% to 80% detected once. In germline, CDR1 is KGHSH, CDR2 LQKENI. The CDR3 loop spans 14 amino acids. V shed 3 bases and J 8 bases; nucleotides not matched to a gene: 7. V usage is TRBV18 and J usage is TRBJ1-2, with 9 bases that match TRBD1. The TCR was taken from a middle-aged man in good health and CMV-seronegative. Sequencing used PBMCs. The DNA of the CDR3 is TGTGCCAGCTCACCTTCGACAGGGGGGGGAGGCTACACCTTC. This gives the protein CASSPSTGGGGYTF.